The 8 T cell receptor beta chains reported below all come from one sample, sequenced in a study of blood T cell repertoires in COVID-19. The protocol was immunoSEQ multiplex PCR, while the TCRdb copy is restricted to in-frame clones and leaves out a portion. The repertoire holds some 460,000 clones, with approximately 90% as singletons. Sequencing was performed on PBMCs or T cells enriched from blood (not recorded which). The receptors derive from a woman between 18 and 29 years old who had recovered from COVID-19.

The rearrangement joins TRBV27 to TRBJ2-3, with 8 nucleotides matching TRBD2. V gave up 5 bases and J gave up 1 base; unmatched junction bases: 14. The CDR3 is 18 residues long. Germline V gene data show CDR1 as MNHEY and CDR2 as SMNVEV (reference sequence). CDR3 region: CASSPLAGSLTRTDTQYF. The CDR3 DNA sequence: TGTGCCAGCAGTCCCTTAGCGGGATCCCTTACTCGCACAGATACGCAGTATTTT.

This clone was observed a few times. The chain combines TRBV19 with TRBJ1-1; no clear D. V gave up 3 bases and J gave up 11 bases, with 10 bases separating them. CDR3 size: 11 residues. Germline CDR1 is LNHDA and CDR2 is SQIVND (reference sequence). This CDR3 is CASSIGEAAFF. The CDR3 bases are TGTGCCAGTAGTATTGGTGAGGCGGCTTTCTTT.

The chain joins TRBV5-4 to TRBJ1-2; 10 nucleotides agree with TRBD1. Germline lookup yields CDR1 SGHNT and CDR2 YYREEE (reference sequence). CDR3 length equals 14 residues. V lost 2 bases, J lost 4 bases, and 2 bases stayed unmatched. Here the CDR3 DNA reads TGTGCCAGCAGCTTTGACAGGGGGCCCTATGGCTACACCTTC. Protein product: CASSFDRGPYGYTF.

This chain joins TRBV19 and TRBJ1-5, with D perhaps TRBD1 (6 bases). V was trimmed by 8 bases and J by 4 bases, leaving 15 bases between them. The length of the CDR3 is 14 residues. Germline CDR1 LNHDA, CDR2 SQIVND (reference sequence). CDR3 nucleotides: TGTGCCAGTCGACAGGCGGCCAAAAATCAGCCCCAGCATTTT. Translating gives CASRQAAKNQPQHF.

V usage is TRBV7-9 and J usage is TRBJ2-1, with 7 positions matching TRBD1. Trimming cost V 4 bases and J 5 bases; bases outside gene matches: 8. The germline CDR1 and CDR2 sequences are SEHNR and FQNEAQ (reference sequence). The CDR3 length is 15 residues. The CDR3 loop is CASSSYRGRNNEQFF. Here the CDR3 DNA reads TGTGCCAGCAGCTCATACAGGGGTCGGAACAATGAGCAGTTCTTC.

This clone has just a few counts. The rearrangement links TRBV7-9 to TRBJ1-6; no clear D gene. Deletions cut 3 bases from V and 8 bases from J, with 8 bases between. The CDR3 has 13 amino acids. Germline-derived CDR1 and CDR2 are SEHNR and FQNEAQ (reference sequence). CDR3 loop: CASSFWQDSPLHF. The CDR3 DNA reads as TGTGCCAGCAGCTTTTGGCAGGATTCACCCCTCCACTTT.

The CDR3 DNA follows: TGTGCCAGCCTCGGGGGGGGCTACACCTTC. Its protein is CASLGGGYTF. The chain combines TRBV27 with TRBJ1-2, with D possibly TRBD1 on 5 matching bases. Germline V gene data show CDR1 as MNHEY and CDR2 as SMNVEV (reference sequence). Trimming took off 8 bases at V and 8 bases at J, with 9 bases between the two ends. The CDR3 contains 10 residues.

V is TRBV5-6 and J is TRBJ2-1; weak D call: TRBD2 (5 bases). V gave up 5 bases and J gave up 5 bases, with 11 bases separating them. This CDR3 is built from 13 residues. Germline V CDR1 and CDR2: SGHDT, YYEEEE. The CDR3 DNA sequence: TGTGCCAGCAGGCTCGGACTGAACAATGAGCAGTTCTTC. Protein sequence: CASRLGLNNEQFF.